What follows is one T cell receptor (beta chain) and its context. Its antigen is undetermined. This entry is derived from a study of T cells in localized non-small cell lung cancer. Whole-study results and caveats: Uninvolved adjacent lung, not tumor, had the highest T cell clonality. Paired adjacent lung recovered a median about 60 of the top 100 tumor clones. In the blood, greater T cell density corresponded to longer overall survival. Heterogeneity stays possible, as sequencing covered only one tumor region.

The trim removed 2 bases at V and 6 bases at J, leaving 7 bases unmatched. The CDR3 loop spans 16 amino acids. From germline, CDR1 is MNHNS and CDR2 SASEGT. The table came from immunoSEQ multiplex PCR; TCRdb's copy has only in-frame clones and leaves some out. Counted here are around 5,400 clones, less than 85% occurring once; the ten biggest clones make up about 9.1%. Specimen: PBMCs, collected before any cancer treatment. The chain links TRBV6-1 to TRBJ2-1; 10 nucleotides line up with TRBD2. The receptor comes from a woman aged 40-69 years with stage II lung adenocarcinoma. The DNA for the CDR3 is TGTGCCAGCAGTGAAAGCGGGAGGGCCCTCGGCAATGAGCAGTTCTTC. Translation gives CASSESGRALGNEQFF.